The 20 T cell receptor beta chains below were found in one sample sequenced in a study of blood T cell repertoires in COVID-19 (dated by TCRdb to 2018 to 2020). To prepare the library, the immunoSEQ multiplex PCR assay was applied. What TCRdb holds here is the immuneACCESS table cut down to in-frame rearrangements. Part of the clones is not present; checked against another copy, under half of the missing clones reflect an unresolved V gene, and the others are unexplained. In this sample the table shows under 250,000 clones, 83% of which occur a single time. Around 4.6% of the sample goes to the ten largest clones. The sequenced material came from PBMCs or T cells enriched from blood (not recorded which). Receptor source: a woman in her 50s who had been exposed to COVID-19.

A single count supports this clone. This chain joins TRBV6-2 or TRBV6-3 and TRBJ1-1; D is possibly TRBD1 (5 bases). This CDR3 region has 16 residues. V lost 6 bases to trimming and J lost 3 bases, with 20 bases between them. The germline V gene encodes CDR1 MNHEY and CDR2 SVGEGT. CDR3 in amino acids: CASSHPVLRGYTEAFF. The CDR3 DNA sequence: TGTGCCAGCAGCCACCCCGTACTTAGGGGATACACTGAAGCTTTCTTT.

The rearrangement links TRBV5-1 to TRBJ1-4; D may be TRBD1 (5 bases). The V gene lost 2 bases and the J gene lost 0 bases, with 11 bases spanning the gap. Germline V lookup: CDR1 SGHRS, CDR2 YFSETQ. This CDR3 has 16 residues. The DNA for the CDR3 is TGCGCCAGCAGCTTAGTAGGGGTTGCAACTAATGAAAAACTGTTTTTT. This codes for CASSLVGVATNEKLFF.

The rearrangement joins TRBV5-1 to TRBJ2-7; D is unresolved. CDR3 length: 12 residues. V lost 2 bases and J 3 bases, leaving 6 bases between the germline ends. Per the germline V gene, CDR1 is SGHRS and CDR2 is YFSETQ. This chain's CDR3 is CASSLHSYEQYF. The CDR3 coding sequence is TGCGCCAGCAGCTTACACAGCTACGAGCAGTACTTC.

This chain links TRBV7-2 with TRBJ1-2, with 9 bases matching TRBD1. The CDR3 is 14 amino acids. J lost 6 bases, V lost 3 bases, and 5 bases had no gene match. The germline V gene encodes CDR1 SGHTA and CDR2 FQGNSA. The CDR3 is CASSFPGQGNGYTF. CDR3 DNA sequence: TGTGCCAGCAGCTTTCCGGGACAGGGAAATGGCTACACCTTC. The full variable domain, completed using reference TRBV7-2 and TRBJ1-2, is GAGVSQSPSNKVTEKGKDVELRCDPISGHTALYWYRQSLGQGLEFLIYFQGNSAPDKSGLPSDRFSAERTGGSVSTLTIQRTQQEDSAVYLCASSFPGQGNGYTFGSGTRLTVV.

This chain uses TRBV19 with TRBJ1-5; the D gene is possibly TRBD1 (5 bases). Trimming took 2 bases from V and 2 from J, leaving 10 bases between them. The CDR3 has 15 amino acids. Germline-derived CDR1 and CDR2 are LNHDA and SQIVND (reference sequence). CDR3 nucleotide sequence: TGTGCCAGTAGTATAATAGTACAGGGCAATCAGCCCCAGCATTTT. This codes for CASSIIVQGNQPQHF.

The CDR3 loop is CASSECPRGEGGYGYTF. The CDR3 coding sequence is TGTGCCAGCAGTGAATGCCCGAGAGGGGAGGGAGGCTATGGCTACACCTTC. The genes are TRBV25-1 and TRBJ1-2; tentative D call: TRBD1 (5 bases). Germline CDR1 MGHDK, CDR2 SYGVNS. The CDR3 is 17 residues long. The V gene lost 1 base and the J gene lost 4 bases, with 19 bases spanning the gap.

The CDR3: CASSRGDTGKAFF. The CDR3 DNA follows: TGCGCCAGCAGCCGTGGGGACACCGGGAAGGCTTTCTTT. This chain connects TRBV5-1 to TRBJ1-1; TRBD1 is a possible D gene (6 bases). The ends were cut back, 4 bases at V and 11 bases at J, with 18 bases in the middle. The length of the CDR3 is 13 residues. Germline loops: CDR1 SGHRS, CDR2 YFSETQ.

This clone was detected once. The V and J genes are TRBV6-5 and TRBJ1-1, with TRBD1 matching over 9 bases. V was pared by 4 bases and J by 1 base, with 4 bases of the junction left unmatched. There are 15 residues in the CDR3. Germline-derived CDR1 and CDR2 are MNHEY and SVGAGI. CDR3 nucleotides: TGTGCCAGCAGTTCGACAGGGGGGGCGAACACTGAAGCTTTCTTT. Residues: CASSSTGGANTEAFF.

This clone was seen a handful of times. This chain uses TRBV5-6 with TRBJ1-1; possible D gene TRBD1, 6 bases. V lost 4 bases and J 2 bases, leaving 9 bases between the germline ends. The CDR3 runs 13 residues. Germline CDR1 reads SGHDT; CDR2 reads YYEEEE. Here the CDR3 reads CASSEDSNTEAFF. The CDR3 coding sequence is TGTGCCAGCAGCGAGGACAGTAACACTGAAGCTTTCTTT.

The sample holds a few counts of this clone. The chain carries TRBV15 and TRBJ2-1, with TRBD1 identical over 9 bases. The CDR3 runs 15 residues. Trimming at V came to 5 bases and at J to 7 bases, leaving 9 bases not matched to a gene. Germline V CDR1 and CDR2: LNHNV, YYDKDF (reference sequence). In DNA form, the CDR3 reads TGTGCCACCAGCCTCACGGCGGGACAGGGTAATGAGCAGTTCTTC. Its protein product is CATSLTAGQGNEQFF.

This clone turned up a few times. The chain links TRBV7-9 to TRBJ2-1; D is possibly TRBD1 (6 bases). From germline, CDR1 is SEHNR and CDR2 FQNEAQ (reference sequence). Trimming took 6 bases from V and 6 from J, leaving 15 bases between them. This CDR3 comprises 14 residues. CDR3 DNA sequence: TGTGCCAGCAGGGGGAAAACAGGGTCCAATGAGCAGTTCTTC. Translation: CASRGKTGSNEQFF.

The V and J genes are TRBV19 and TRBJ1-1, with D perhaps matching TRBD1 (6 bases). Germline CDR1 and CDR2: LNHDA and SQIVND (reference sequence). Trimming removed 7 bases from V and 1 base from J, with 13 bases in between. The CDR3 is made up of 14 amino acids. The CDR3 loop reads CASNFGGRNTEAFF. The CDR3, as DNA: TGTGCCAGTAATTTTGGGGGCAGGAACACTGAAGCTTTCTTT.

The chain combines TRBV7-2 with TRBJ1-2; D remains ambiguous. The CDR3 spans 13 residues. V gave up 11 bases and J gave up 0 bases, with 13 bases separating them. Germline V gene data show CDR1 as SGHTA and CDR2 as FQGNSA. Written as DNA, the CDR3 is TGTGCCTTAAGGCGGGCGGCTAACTATGGCTACACCTTC. As protein: CALRRAANYGYTF. Filled out from reference TRBV7-2 and TRBJ1-2, the complete variable domain reads GAGVSQSPSNKVTEKGKDVELRCDPISGHTALYWYRQSLGQGLEFLIYFQGNSAPDKSGLPSDRFSAERTGGSVSTLTIQRTQQEDSAVYLCALRRAANYGYTFGSGTRLTVV.

The chain has TRBV10-3 and TRBJ2-1, with 8 bases identical to TRBD2. Germline V CDR1 and CDR2: ENHRY, SYGVKD. Trimming cost V 6 bases and J 8 bases; bases outside gene matches: 9. The CDR3 is made up of 14 amino acids. CDR3 in DNA: TGTGCCATCAGAGGTAGCGGGGCCCACCATGAGCAGTTCTTC. This encodes CAIRGSGAHHEQFF.

The V call is TRBV10-3, the J call TRBJ2-3; D unresolved. V gave up 0 bases and J gave up 2 bases, with 9 bases separating them. The CDR3 sequence is 15 residues long. The germline V gene has CDR1 ENHRY and CDR2 SYGVKD. The CDR3 DNA reads as TGTGCCATCAGTGAGTCGAGGCCCGACACAGATACGCAGTATTTT. Protein: CAISESRPDTDTQYF.

This chain connects TRBV18 to TRBJ2-1, with a tentative D call TRBD1 (5 bases). This CDR3 is 15 amino acids long. Trimming pared 6 bases from V and 0 bases from J, leaving 12 bases between. Germline assignment: CDR1 KGHSH and CDR2 LQKENI. The CDR3 DNA reads as TGTGCCAGCTCGCAACAGGATAGCTCCTACAATGAGCAGTTCTTC. The encoded protein is CASSQQDSSYNEQFF.

The chain carries TRBV7-8 and TRBJ2-3; TRBD2 matches 8 bases. In germline, CDR1 is SGHVS, CDR2 FQNEAQ. This CDR3 region has 16 residues. V shed 1 base and J 5 bases; nucleotides not matched to a gene: 8. The chain's CDR3 is CASSLVRGGAEDTQYF. CDR3 coding DNA: TGTGCCAGCAGCTTAGTACGGGGGGGGGCCGAAGATACGCAGTATTTT. The entire variable domain, with the rest obtained from reference TRBV7-8 and TRBJ2-3, is as follows: GAGVSQSPRYKVAKRGQDVALRCDPISGHVSLFWYQQALGQGPEFLTYFQNEAQLDKSGLPSDRFFAERPEGSVSTLKIQRTQQEDSAVYLCASSLVRGGAEDTQYFGPGTRLTVL.

The gene calls are TRBV24-1 and TRBJ1-2; 12 bases align to TRBD1. CDR1 and CDR2 from the germline V gene are KGHDR and SFDVKD. CDR3 length equals 17 residues. V lost 2 bases, J lost 8 bases, and 11 bases stayed unmatched. The CDR3 bases are TGTGCCACCAGTGATTCTGGGACAGGGGGCCCCAAAGGGGGCTACACCTTC. This translates into CATSDSGTGGPKGGYTF.

The V call is TRBV5-1, the J call TRBJ1-1; D unresolved. The length of the CDR3 is 16 residues. The V end was cut by 5 bases, the J end by 3 bases, with 20 bases between. Per the germline V gene, CDR1 is SGHRS and CDR2 is YFSETQ. The CDR3 spells CASSSSGRPSYTEAFF. CDR3 nucleotide sequence: TGCGCCAGCAGTTCCTCCGGCAGGCCAAGCTACACTGAAGCTTTCTTT. The variable domain in full, completed from reference TRBV5-1 and TRBJ1-1, reads KAGVTQTPRYLIKTRGQQVTLSCSPISGHRSVSWYQQTPGQGLQFLFEYFSETQRNKGNFPGRFSGRQFSNSRSEMNVSTLELGDSALYLCASSSSGRPSYTEAFFGQGTRLTVV.

The V call is TRBV4-2, the J call TRBJ2-1, with 10 bases fitting TRBD1. The trim removed 1 base at V and 4 bases at J, leaving 7 bases unmatched. CDR1 and CDR2 (germline): LGHNA, YNFKEQ. The CDR3 runs 17 residues. CDR3 in amino acids: CASSQGQGAPPYNEQFF. The CDR3 DNA sequence: TGTGCCAGCAGCCAAGGACAGGGGGCCCCCCCATACAATGAGCAGTTCTTC.